These T cell receptor beta chains were read from a single sample in a study of cytomegalovirus exposure and HLA in healthy donors. The data were produced by immunoSEQ multiplex PCR, yet TCRdb's version contains in-frame clones alone and is incomplete. The sample includes some 70,000 clones. Sequenced: PBMCs. Receptors originate from a man between 35 and 55 years old in good health and CMV-seronegative. Each CDR3 is given with its conserved first and last residue. The D gene is left open where the match is weak.

D gene	V gene	J gene	CDR3 protein	CDR3 DNA
-	TRBV7-9	TRBJ1-1	CASSLATGMNTEAFF	TGTGCCAGCAGCTTAGCAACAGGGATGAACACTGAAGCTTTCTTT
TRBD2	TRBV2	TRBJ2-7	CASQAGAREQYF	TGTGCCAGCCAAGCGGGGGCCCGCGAGCAGTACTTC
-	TRBV9	TRBJ1-1	CASSGSGGEAFF	TGTGCCAGCAGCGGGTCGGGGGGCGAAGCTTTCTTT
-	TRBV7-3	TRBJ2-3	CASSFGGASGDTQYF	TGTGCCAGCAGCTTTGGAGGGGCCTCGGGAGATACGCAGTATTTT
-	TRBV7-3	TRBJ2-7	CASSQYGGLTYEQYF	TGTGCCAGCAGCCAGTACGGGGGGCTAACCTACGAGCAGTACTTC
-	TRBV19	TRBJ2-7	CASSIASGALYEQYF	TGTGCCAGTAGTATAGCCTCAGGGGCACTTTACGAGCAGTACTTC
TRBD2	TRBV27	TRBJ2-1	CASSLGRLAGVDEQFF	TGTGCCAGCAGTCTCGGACGGCTAGCGGGGGTCGATGAGCAGTTCTTC
-	TRBV6-1	TRBJ2-7	CASSATSSGQRSYEQYF	TGTGCCAGCAGTGCCACCTCTTCCGGACAGCGCTCCTACGAGCAGTACTTC
-	TRBV7-3	TRBJ2-2	CASSLRGTSTGELFF	TGTGCCAGCAGCTTAAGGGGCACCTCCACCGGGGAGCTGTTTTTT
TRBD1	TRBV30	TRBJ1-1	CAWNRDSEAFF	TGTGCCTGGAACCGGGACAGCGAAGCTTTCTTT
TRBD2	TRBV6-1	TRBJ2-7	CASNREETYEQYF	TGTGCCAGCAACCGGGAGGAGACCTACGAGCAGTACTTC
-	TRBV6-5	TRBJ2-7	CASSPQGSAYEQYF	TGTGCCAGCAGCCCACAGGGTTCGGCCTACGAGCAGTACTTC
-	TRBV6-4	TRBJ2-2	CASSAMNTGELFF	TGTGCCAGCAGTGCTATGAACACCGGGGAGCTGTTTTTT
-	TRBV5-4	TRBJ1-2	CASSLDGYNYGYTF	TGTGCCAGCAGCCTGGACGGGTATAACTATGGCTACACCTTC
-	TRBV28	TRBJ1-6	CASSFPIYNSPLHF	TGTGCCAGCAGTTTTCCAATCTATAATTCACCCCTCCACTTT
TRBD1	TRBV19	TRBJ1-2	CATHAVGQGHGYTF	TGTGCCACACACGCGGTAGGACAGGGTCATGGCTACACCTTC
TRBD1	TRBV5-1	TRBJ1-6	CASSPRPGTDSPLHF	TGCGCCAGCAGCCCAAGGCCCGGGACAGATTCACCCCTCCACTTT
TRBD2	TRBV9	TRBJ2-2	CASSRTSGGRNTGELFF	TGTGCCAGCAGCCGGACTAGCGGGGGTAGAAACACCGGGGAGCTGTTTTTT
TRBD2	TRBV7-2	TRBJ2-1	CASSPYGLAGGPYNEQFF	TGTGCCAGCAGCCCATATGGACTAGCGGGGGGCCCATACAATGAGCAGTTCTTC
TRBD1	TRBV5-1	TRBJ2-2	CASSLEQGVNTGELFF	TGCGCCAGCAGCTTGGAACAGGGGGTGAACACCGGGGAGCTGTTTTTT
-	TRBV9	TRBJ2-3	CASSVVTPSTDTQYF	TGTGCCAGCAGCGTAGTAACACCGAGCACAGATACGCAGTATTTT
-	TRBV19	TRBJ2-1	CASSPGQSYNEQFF	TGTGCCAGTAGTCCTGGACAGTCATACAATGAGCAGTTCTTC
-	TRBV28	TRBJ1-3	CASSPGNSGNTIYF	TGTGCCAGCAGTCCCGGGAACTCTGGAAACACCATATATTTT
-	TRBV4-1	TRBJ2-1	CASTLSGAYNEQFF	TGCGCCAGCACCCTGTCGGGGGCCTACAATGAGCAGTTCTTC
TRBD1	TRBV30	TRBJ1-5	CAARGQGANQPQHF	TGTGCCGCGAGGGGACAGGGGGCCAATCAGCCCCAGCATTTT
-	TRBV5-6	TRBJ2-2	CASSLEAGVAGELFF	TGTGCCAGCAGCTTGGAGGCAGGGGTGGCCGGGGAGCTGTTTTTT
-	TRBV5-1	TRBJ1-2	CASSPWEGINGYTF	TGCGCCAGCAGCCCCTGGGAGGGGATTAACGGCTACACCTTC
-	TRBV4-2	TRBJ2-7	CASSPGQNFYEQYF	TGTGCCAGCAGCCCCGGACAGAACTTCTACGAGCAGTACTTC
-	TRBV19	TRBJ1-3	CASSPGQLSGNTIYF	TGTGCCAGTAGCCCGGGACAACTCTCTGGAAACACCATATATTTT
-	TRBV5-1	TRBJ2-7	CASSPDFYEQYF	TGCGCCAGCAGCCCTGACTTCTACGAGCAGTACTTC
TRBD1	TRBV28	TRBJ2-7	CASSPGQGHEQYF	TGTGCCAGCAGTCCGGGACAGGGCCACGAGCAGTACTTC
-	TRBV2	TRBJ2-5	CASHRDQETQYF	TGTGCCAGCCACAGGGACCAAGAGACCCAGTACTTC
-	TRBV28	TRBJ1-4	CASSSSAGLKLFF	TGTGCCAGCAGTTCCTCGGCAGGGCTGAAACTGTTTTTT
TRBD2	TRBV5-1	TRBJ2-3	CASSTGLAGDADTQYF	TGCGCCAGCAGCACGGGACTAGCGGGGGACGCAGATACGCAGTATTTT
TRBD1	TRBV5-4	TRBJ2-4	CASSSRAGGATKNIQYF	TGTGCCAGCAGCTCCCGGGCAGGGGGCGCGACCAAAAACATTCAGTACTTC
-	TRBV29-1	TRBJ1-5	CSVVGGGVGNQPQHF	TGCAGCGTTGTGGGTGGCGGGGTAGGGAATCAGCCCCAGCATTTT
TRBD1	TRBV15	TRBJ1-3	CATSRGHRDSSSGNTIYF	TGTGCCACCAGCAGAGGACACCGGGACAGCAGCTCTGGAAACACCATATATTTT
-	TRBV2	TRBJ1-6	CASSGTGSIDNSPLHF	TGTGCCAGCAGTGGTACAGGGTCTATCGATAATTCACCCCTCCACTTT
TRBD2	TRBV9	TRBJ2-5	CASSVGTSGGAQETQYF	TGTGCCAGCAGCGTGGGAACTAGCGGGGGGGCTCAAGAGACCCAGTACTTC
-	TRBV5-5	TRBJ2-3	CASSPRVITDTQYF	TGTGCCAGCAGCCCTAGAGTCATCACAGATACGCAGTATTTT
-	TRBV5-1	TRBJ2-2	CASSLVLGSGLNSNTGELFF	TGCGCCAGCAGCTTGGTGCTTGGTTCCGGTCTCAATTCCAACACCGGGGAGCTGTTTTTT
TRBD2	TRBV7-6	TRBJ2-1	CASSFRLAGVDEQFF	TGTGCCAGCAGCTTCCGACTAGCGGGGGTCGATGAGCAGTTCTTC
TRBD1	TRBV5-4	TRBJ1-2	CASSFFGQGLNGYTF	TGTGCCAGCAGCTTTTTCGGACAGGGCCTTAACGGCTACACCTTC
-	TRBV2	TRBJ1-2	CASSPTGSGYGYTF	TGTGCCAGCAGCCCCACAGGGAGTGGGTATGGCTACACCTTC
-	TRBV6-1	TRBJ2-7	CASSGGRTYEQYF	TGTGCCAGCAGTGGGGGGCGCACGTACGAGCAGTACTTC
-	TRBV11-2	TRBJ2-1	CASSLGGLSSYNEQFF	TGTGCCAGCAGCTTAGGGGGGCTATCCTCCTACAATGAGCAGTTCTTC
TRBD2	TRBV30	TRBJ2-5	CAWARGGAGGPRETQYF	TGTGCCTGGGCCCGCGGGGGAGCGGGGGGGCCCCGGGAGACCCAGTACTTC
-	TRBV6-4	TRBJ2-2	CASSDWPAGTGELFF	TGTGCCAGCAGTGACTGGCCGGCGGGGACCGGGGAGCTGTTTTTT
-	TRBV28	TRBJ1-3	CASSSNMRVGSGNTIYF	TGTGCCAGCAGTTCAAATATGCGGGTTGGCTCTGGAAACACCATATATTTT
-	TRBV11-2	TRBJ2-7	CASSFQGSSYEQYF	TGTGCCAGCAGCTTCCAGGGGAGCTCCTACGAGCAGTACTTC
-	TRBV6-1	TRBJ1-4	CASSTHPGVAEKLFF	TGTGCCAGCAGTACCCACCCGGGAGTCGCTGAAAAACTGTTTTTT
-	TRBV5-5	TRBJ1-3	CASSLYGRREGNTIYF	TGTGCCAGCAGCTTGTACGGACGGAGGGAGGGAAACACCATATATTTT
-	TRBV9	TRBJ2-3	CASSVSRGSTDTQYF	TGTGCCAGCAGCGTATCGCGGGGTAGCACAGATACGCAGTATTTT
-	TRBV11-2	TRBJ1-2	CASSLDNRVYGYTF	TGTGCCAGCAGCTTAGATAACAGGGTCTATGGCTACACCTTC
TRBD1	TRBV5-1	TRBJ2-1	CASSLDRGQGEQFF	TGCGCCAGCAGCTTAGACAGGGGGCAGGGTGAGCAGTTCTTC
TRBD2	TRBV18	TRBJ2-1	CASRGLAGEQYNEQFF	TGTGCCAGCCGGGGACTAGCGGGGGAACAGTACAATGAGCAGTTCTTC